This TCR beta chain appears in the sequencing data of a study of CD8 T cells in Susac syndrome. V lost 3 bases to trimming and J lost 6 bases, with 21 bases between them. This CDR3 contains 16 residues. Germline assignment: CDR1 LGHNA and CDR2 YNFKEQ. RNA amounts of roughly 0.45 to 1 ug underwent reverse transcription with random hexamers. TCRdb re-analysed the immunoSEQ multiplex PCR reads in MiXCR, keeping a single row per CDR3 protein. The sample consists of around 300,000 distinct CDR3 sequences, around 92% of them appearing once. Sequenced: CD4+ T cells from PBMCs. This clonotype was obtained from a human donor with multiple sclerosis. J is TRBJ2-7 and V is TRBV4-2, with D unresolved. The CDR3 coding sequence is TGTGCCAGCAGCCACTCATCCTGGGCAGTCCCCTCCGAGCAGTACTTC. Amino acids: CASSHSSWAVPSEQYF.